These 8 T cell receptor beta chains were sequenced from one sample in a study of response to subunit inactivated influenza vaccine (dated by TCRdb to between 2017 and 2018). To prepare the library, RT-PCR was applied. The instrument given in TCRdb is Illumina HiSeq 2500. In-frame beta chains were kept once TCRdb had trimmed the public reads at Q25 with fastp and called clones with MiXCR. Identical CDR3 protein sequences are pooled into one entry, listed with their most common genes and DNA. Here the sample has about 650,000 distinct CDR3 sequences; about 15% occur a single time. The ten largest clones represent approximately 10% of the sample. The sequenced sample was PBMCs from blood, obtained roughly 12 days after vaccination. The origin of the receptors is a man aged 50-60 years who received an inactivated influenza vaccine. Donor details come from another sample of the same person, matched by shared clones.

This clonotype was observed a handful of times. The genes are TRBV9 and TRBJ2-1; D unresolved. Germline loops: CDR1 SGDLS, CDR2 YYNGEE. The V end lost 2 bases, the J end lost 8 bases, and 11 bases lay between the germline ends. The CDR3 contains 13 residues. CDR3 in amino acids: CASSVVSSDEQFF. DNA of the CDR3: TGTGCCAGCAGCGTGGTTAGCTCCGATGAGCAGTTCTTC.

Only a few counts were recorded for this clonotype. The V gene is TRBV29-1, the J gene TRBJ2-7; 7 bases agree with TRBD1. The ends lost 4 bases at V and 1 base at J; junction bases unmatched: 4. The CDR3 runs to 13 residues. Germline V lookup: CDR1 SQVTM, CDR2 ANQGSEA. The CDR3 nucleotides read TGCAGCGTTGGGCAGGGGGTATCCTACGAGCAGTACTTC. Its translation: CSVGQGVSYEQYF.

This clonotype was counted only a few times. This CDR3 reads CASSAGQPFSGANVLTF. CDR3 bases: TGTGCCAGCAGTGCCGGGCAGCCTTTCTCTGGGGCCAACGTCCTGACTTTC. This chain joins TRBV6-2 or TRBV6-3 and TRBJ2-6; D is unclear. The CDR3 contains 17 residues. Germline assignment: CDR1 MNHEY and CDR2 SVGEGT. The V end lost 5 bases, the J end lost 0 bases, and 14 bases lay between the germline ends.

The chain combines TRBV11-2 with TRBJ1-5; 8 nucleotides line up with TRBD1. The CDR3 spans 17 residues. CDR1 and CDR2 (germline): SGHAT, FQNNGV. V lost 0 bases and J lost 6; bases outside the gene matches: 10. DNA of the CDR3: TGTGCCAGCAGCTTAGAATCTACAGGGGGAGCGCGTCAGCCCCAGCATTTT. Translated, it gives CASSLESTGGARQPQHF. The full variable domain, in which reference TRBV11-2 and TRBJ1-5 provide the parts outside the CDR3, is EAGVAQSPRYKIIEKRQSVAFWCNPISGHATLYWYQQILGQGPKLLIQFQNNGVVDDSQLPKDRFSAERLKGVDSTLKIQPAKLEDSAVYLCASSLESTGGARQPQHFGDGTRLSIL.

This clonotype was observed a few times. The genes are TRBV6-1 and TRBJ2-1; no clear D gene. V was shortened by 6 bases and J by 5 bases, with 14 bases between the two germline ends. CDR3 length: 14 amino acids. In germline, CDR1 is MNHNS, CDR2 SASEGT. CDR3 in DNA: TGTGCCAGCAGCCGTCACCTAATCAACAATGAGCAGTTCTTC. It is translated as CASSRHLINNEQFF.

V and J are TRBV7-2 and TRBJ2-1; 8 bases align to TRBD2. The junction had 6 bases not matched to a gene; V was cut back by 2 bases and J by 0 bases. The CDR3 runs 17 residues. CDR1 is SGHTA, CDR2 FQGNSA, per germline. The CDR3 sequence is CASSLMTSVSSYNEQFF. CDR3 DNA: TGTGCCAGCAGCTTAATGACTAGCGTATCCTCCTACAATGAGCAGTTCTTC. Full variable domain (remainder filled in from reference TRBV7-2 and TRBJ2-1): GAGVSQSPSNKVTEKGKDVELRCDPISGHTALYWYRQSLGQGLEFLIYFQGNSAPDKSGLPSDRFSAERTGGSVSTLTIQRTQQEDSAVYLCASSLMTSVSSYNEQFFGPGTRLTVL.

The DNA of the CDR3 is TGTGCCAGCAGCGTCGGACAGGGAACTGGGGCCAACGTCCTGACTTTC. Translating gives CASSVGQGTGANVLTF. J is TRBJ2-6 and V is TRBV7-2, with TRBD1 identical over 8 bases. The CDR3 runs 16 residues. J gave up 2 bases and V 5 bases, and 5 bases lay outside the gene matches. Germline CDR1 reads SGHTA; CDR2 reads FQGNSA.

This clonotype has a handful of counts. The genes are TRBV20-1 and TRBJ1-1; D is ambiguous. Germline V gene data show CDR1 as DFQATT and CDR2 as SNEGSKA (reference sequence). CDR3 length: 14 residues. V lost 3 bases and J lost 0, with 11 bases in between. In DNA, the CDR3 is TGCAGTGCTAGCTTTGGCAGCATGAACACTGAAGCTTTCTTT. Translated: CSASFGSMNTEAFF.